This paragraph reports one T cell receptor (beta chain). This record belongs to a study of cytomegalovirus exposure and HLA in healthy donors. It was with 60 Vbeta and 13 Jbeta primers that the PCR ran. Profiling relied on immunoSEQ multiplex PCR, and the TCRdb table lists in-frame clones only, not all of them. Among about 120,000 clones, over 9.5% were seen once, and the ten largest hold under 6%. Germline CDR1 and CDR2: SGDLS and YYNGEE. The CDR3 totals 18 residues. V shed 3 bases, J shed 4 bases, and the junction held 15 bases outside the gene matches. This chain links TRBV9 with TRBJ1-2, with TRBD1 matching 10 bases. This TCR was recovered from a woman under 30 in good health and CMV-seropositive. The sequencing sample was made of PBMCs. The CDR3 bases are TGTGCCAGCAGCGGAGTCGGGACAGGGGTGTTGGGGGGCTATGGCTACACCTTC. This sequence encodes CASSGVGTGVLGGYGYTF.